This is a list of T cell receptor beta chains from one sample in a study of CD39 and CD103 CD8 tumor-infiltrating T cells. Sequencing used immunoSEQ multiplex PCR; TCRdb keeps in-frame clones, though not all of them. The repertoire consists of about 7,400 clones, with around 66% occurring once and the leading ten covering 45% to 70%. Sequencing input: CD8+ T cells sorted from blood. These receptors all stem from a human donor with head and neck squamous cell carcinoma. Each CDR3 is given with its conserved first and last residue. A D gene is named only where the DNA matches it firmly. The size field is filled for only some rows; it gives once, few, many or a size class.

len	v_gene	d_gene	j_gene	abundance	CDR3aa	CDR3nt
16	TRBV6-1	TRBD1	TRBJ2-5	once	CASSEWEQGVQETQYF	TGTGCCAGCAGTGAATGGGAACAGGGGGTACAAGAGACCCAGTACTTC
17	TRBV7-2	TRBD2	TRBJ2-3	-	CASSLGTSGGAADTQYF	TGTGCCAGCAGCTTAGGGACTAGCGGGGGGGCCGCAGATACGCAGTATTTT
16	TRBV5-1	TRBD2	TRBJ2-5	-	CASGEGLGPYQETQYF	TGCGCCAGCGGGGAGGGCCTAGGCCCGTACCAAGAGACCCAGTACTTC
15	TRBV4-3	-	TRBJ1-3	-	CASSQGSDPGNTIYF	TGCGCCAGCAGTCAAGGTTCGGACCCTGGAAACACCATATATTTT
14	TRBV9	-	TRBJ1-5	few	CASSPPESNQPQHF	TGTGCCAGCAGCCCGCCCGAGAGCAATCAGCCCCAGCATTTT
17	TRBV28	TRBD1	TRBJ1-1	once	CASSDLGTGALGTEAFF	TGTGCCAGCAGCGACCTCGGGACAGGGGCTCTGGGCACTGAAGCTTTCTTT
16	TRBV28	TRBD2	TRBJ2-5	-	CASSLLTSGGGETQYF	TGTGCCAGCAGTTTGCTGACTAGCGGAGGTGGGGAGACCCAGTACTTC
14	TRBV18	-	TRBJ1-2	-	CASSPPQAHYGYTF	TGTGCCAGCTCACCACCACAGGCCCACTATGGCTACACCTTC
11	TRBV29-1	-	TRBJ2-7	few	CSVPGIHEQYF	TGCAGCGTTCCAGGGATCCACGAGCAGTACTTC
13	TRBV27	-	TRBJ2-5	-	CASSLYQQETQYF	TGTGCCAGCAGTTTATACCAGCAAGAGACCCAGTACTTC
11	TRBV13	-	TRBJ2-7	-	CASSTLGEQYF	TGTGCCAGCAGCACTCTCGGCGAGCAGTACTTC